The 9 T cell receptor beta chains below all came from one sample that was sequenced in a study of T cell changes during pregnancy in multiple sclerosis. The method was immunoSEQ multiplex PCR; TCRdb's version includes in-frame clones alone and lacks a portion of them. The sample has roughly 76,000 clones; about 90% are singletons. The sample here was CD4+ T cells from peripheral blood mononuclear cells, taken after pregnancy. Every receptor here comes from a female donor with multiple sclerosis, enrolled in a pregnancy study.

V and J are TRBV5-1 and TRBJ1-6; 7 bases align to TRBD1. CDR3 length: 13 amino acids. Germline loops: CDR1 SGHRS, CDR2 YFSETQ. V gave up 7 bases and J gave up 6 bases; unmatched junction bases: 4. CDR3 in DNA: TGCGCCAGCGGGGACAGCCTTAATTCACCCCTCCACTTT. Its protein product is CASGDSLNSPLHF.

This clone occurred once. The V and J genes are TRBV6-4 and TRBJ2-2; D may be TRBD2 (6 bases). Germline V gives CDR1 MRHNA, CDR2 SNTAGT. This CDR3 spans 17 amino acids. Trimming stripped 7 bases from V and 7 bases from J, with 25 bases between. The CDR3 here is CASILGGAFPFVGELFF. The CDR3, as DNA: TGTGCCAGCATCCTGGGGGGAGCCTTCCCATTCGTCGGGGAGCTGTTTTTT.

The chain has TRBV18 and TRBJ1-2, with 8 bases that match TRBD1. V gave up 3 bases and J gave up 2 bases; unmatched junction bases: 5. Looked up from germline, CDR1 is KGHSH and CDR2 is LQKENI. This CDR3 comprises 15 residues. The CDR3 DNA reads as TGTGCCAGCTCACCTAGCGGACAGGGAAACTATGGCTACACCTTC. Its protein product is CASSPSGQGNYGYTF.

This CDR3 is CASSEARSISYEQYF. The DNA for the CDR3 is TGTGCCAGCAGTGAAGCCAGATCGATTTCCTACGAGCAGTACTTC. This chain uses TRBV6-1 with TRBJ2-7; no clear D. The CDR3 is made up of 15 amino acids. Germline V gene sequence: CDR1 MNHNS, CDR2 SASEGT. Trimming removed 0 bases from V and 1 base from J, with 10 bases in between.

This clone was counted a few times. The V gene is TRBV5-1, the J gene TRBJ2-1; TRBD2 matches 7 bases. Germline V gene data show CDR1 as SGHRS and CDR2 as YFSETQ. Trimming took 1 base from V and 3 from J; bases not matched to a gene: 4. The CDR3 has 15 residues. Here the CDR3 DNA reads TGCGCCAGCAGCTTGAGACCGGGAGGCTACAATGAGCAGTTCTTC. Translation: CASSLRPGGYNEQFF. The full variable domain, rest sourced from reference TRBV5-1 and TRBJ2-1, is KAGVTQTPRYLIKTRGQQVTLSCSPISGHRSVSWYQQTPGQGLQFLFEYFSETQRNKGNFPGRFSGRQFSNSRSEMNVSTLELGDSALYLCASSLRPGGYNEQFFGPGTRLTVL.

The V call is TRBV6-5, the J call TRBJ2-7, with TRBD2 matching 14 bases. CDR1 MNHEY and CDR2 SVGAGI come from the germline V gene. CDR3 size: 15 residues. V gave up 6 bases and J gave up 4 bases; unmatched junction bases: 5. This chain's CDR3 is CASSPGTSGSYEQYF. DNA for the CDR3: TGTGCCAGCAGCCCTGGGACTAGCGGGAGTTACGAGCAGTACTTC.

This clone was seen a few times. The CDR3 DNA sequence: TGTGCCAGCAGCCATGGGGGGGGAGGAACTGAAGCTTTCTTT. As protein: CASSHGGGGTEAFF. The gene calls are TRBV7-8 and TRBJ1-1, with a tentative D call TRBD1 (5 bases). V gave up 5 bases and J gave up 5 bases, with 15 bases separating them. This CDR3 has 14 residues. CDR1 and CDR2 (germline): SGHVS, FQNEAQ. Variable domain in full (rest from reference TRBV7-8 and TRBJ1-1): GAGVSQSPRYKVAKRGQDVALRCDPISGHVSLFWYQQALGQGPEFLTYFQNEAQLDKSGLPSDRFFAERPEGSVSTLKIQRTQQEDSAVYLCASSHGGGGTEAFFGQGTRLTVV.

The chain links TRBV10-1 to TRBJ2-4, with a possible D match to TRBD2 (5 bases). The germline V and J ends were trimmed by 0 bases and 2 bases, with 8 bases remaining between them. The CDR3 spans 15 residues. The germline gives CDR1 WNHNN, CDR2 SYGVQD (reference sequence). Here the CDR3 reads CASSESRGTKNIQYF. As DNA, the CDR3 is TGCGCCAGCAGTGAGTCTCGGGGAACCAAAAACATTCAGTACTTC.

V gene TRBV7-2 combines with J gene TRBJ2-2; maybe TRBD2 (5 bases). This CDR3 region has 13 residues. The germline gives CDR1 SGHTA, CDR2 FQGNSA. V lost 6 bases and J lost 5, with 10 bases in between. CDR3 DNA sequence: TGTGCCAGCAGTCGTCCGGGGACCGGGGAGCTGTTTTTT. Translated, it gives CASSRPGTGELFF.